The 30 T cell receptor beta chains in this list originate from one sample, sequenced in a study of T cell responses to AZD1222 COVID-19 vaccine. The data were produced by immunoSEQ multiplex PCR, yet TCRdb's version contains in-frame clones alone and is incomplete. This table has tens of thousands of clones, 88% appearing once. This material consisted of peripheral blood, taken on day 0 of AZD1222 vaccination. The origin of the receptors is an adult in good health.

The chain combines TRBV24-1 with TRBJ2-1, with 7 bases fitting TRBD1. V was pared by 4 bases and J by 7 bases, with 9 bases of the junction left unmatched. The germline V gene encodes CDR1 KGHDR and CDR2 SFDVKD. The CDR3 runs 15 residues. The CDR3 DNA reads TGTGCCACCAGTGACCCCCACCAGGGGGAGAATGAGCAGTTCTTC. Its protein is CATSDPHQGENEQFF.

V gene TRBV7-2 combines with J gene TRBJ2-7, with D possibly matching TRBD1 (8 bases). Germline CDR1 reads SGHTA; CDR2 reads FQGNSA. The V gene lost 6 bases and the J gene lost 0 bases, with 15 bases spanning the gap. The CDR3 totals 15 residues. The DNA for the CDR3 is TGTGCCAGCAGTAAGCGGGACAGGAGCTCCTACGAGCAGTACTTC. The encoded protein is CASSKRDRSSYEQYF.

The rearrangement uses TRBV7-8 and TRBJ2-5; D is unclear. Germline-derived CDR1 and CDR2 are SGHVS and FQNEAQ. The CDR3 runs 14 residues. Trimming cost V 5 bases and J 5 bases, with 15 bases left between them. CDR3 loop: CASSQSPGRETQYF. For the CDR3, the DNA is TGTGCCAGCAGCCAGTCCCCGGGTCGGGAGACCCAGTACTTC.

This chain joins TRBV27 and TRBJ1-1, with 9 bases that match TRBD1. The CDR3 covers 17 residues. Germline V gives CDR1 MNHEY, CDR2 SMNVEV (reference sequence). The J segment lost 5 bases and the V segment lost 3 bases, leaving 13 bases of the junction unmatched. In DNA, the CDR3 is TGTGCCAGCAGTTTGTTTCGTCCCGGACAGGGGAGAACTGAAGCTTTCTTT. This encodes CASSLFRPGQGRTEAFF.

V usage is TRBV10-1 and J usage is TRBJ2-1; D not resolved. The CDR3 is 14 residues long. The V and J ends lost 0 bases and 3 bases respectively, with 6 bases between them. Germline CDR1 is WNHNN and CDR2 is SYGVQD (reference sequence). Here the CDR3 DNA reads TGCGCCAGCAGTGAGTCATGGGGCTACAATGAGCAGTTCTTC. Translating it yields CASSESWGYNEQFF.

The genes are TRBV24-1 and TRBJ2-5; tentative D call: TRBD2 (6 bases). CDR1 is KGHDR, CDR2 SFDVKD, per germline. This CDR3 is built from 14 residues. V gave up 3 bases and J gave up 2 bases, with 9 bases separating them. The CDR3 DNA reads TGTGCCACCAGTGATCTCAGCGGGCAAGAGACCCAGTACTTC. This sequence encodes CATSDLSGQETQYF.

J is TRBJ1-1 and V is TRBV20-1; D call uncertain. Germline assignment: CDR1 DFQATT and CDR2 SNEGSKA (reference sequence). Trimming stripped 6 bases from V and 6 bases from J, with 11 bases between. The CDR3 loop spans 11 amino acids. The CDR3 reads CSAHRVSEAFF. The CDR3 bases are TGCAGTGCCCATCGGGTCTCTGAAGCTTTCTTT.

V and J are TRBV7-8 and TRBJ1-1; 9 bases are shared with TRBD1. The germline V gene has CDR1 SGHVS and CDR2 FQNEAQ. With 5 bases clipped from V and 1 base from J, the junction kept 2 bases outside the gene matches. This CDR3 comprises 14 residues. The CDR3 coding sequence is TGTGCCAGCAGCGCGGGACAGGGGAACACTGAAGCTTTCTTT. Translating gives CASSAGQGNTEAFF. Full variable domain (outside the CDR3, taken from reference TRBV7-8 and TRBJ1-1): GAGVSQSPRYKVAKRGQDVALRCDPISGHVSLFWYQQALGQGPEFLTYFQNEAQLDKSGLPSDRFFAERPEGSVSTLKIQRTQQEDSAVYLCASSAGQGNTEAFFGQGTRLTVV.

The rearrangement links TRBV3-1 (or the pseudogene TRBV3-2) to TRBJ2-1, with TRBD2 identical over 9 bases. Germline loops: CDR1 LGHDT, CDR2 YNNKEL (reference sequence). The CDR3 contains 15 residues. The J segment lost 4 bases and the V segment lost 4 bases, leaving 5 bases of the junction unmatched. CDR3 sequence reads: CASSPGLAPYNEQFF. DNA of the CDR3: TGTGCCAGCAGCCCAGGACTAGCGCCGTACAATGAGCAGTTCTTC.

V gene TRBV3-1 (or the pseudogene TRBV3-2) combines with J gene TRBJ1-2; D remains ambiguous. Germline V gene lookup returns CDR1 LGHDT and CDR2 YNNKEL (reference sequence). V was shortened by 4 bases and J by 8 bases, with 14 bases between the two germline ends. CDR3 length equals 13 residues. The CDR3, as DNA: TGTGCCAGCAGCCGGGAATTCGGAGGAGGCTACACCTTC. Translation: CASSREFGGGYTF.

This rearrangement joins TRBV7-2 to TRBJ1-5; weak D call: TRBD1 (6 bases). Looked up from germline, CDR1 is SGHTA and CDR2 is FQGNSA. V was shortened by 5 bases and J by 4 bases, with 9 bases between the two germline ends. The CDR3 length is 13 residues. This CDR3 reads CASSVQGNQPQHF. In DNA form, the CDR3 reads TGTGCCAGCAGCGTACAGGGTAATCAGCCCCAGCATTTT.

This chain uses TRBV7-8 with TRBJ2-1; 7 nucleotides agree with TRBD2. Germline V CDR1 and CDR2: SGHVS, FQNEAQ. Trimming took 1 base from V and 4 from J; bases not matched to a gene: 1. This CDR3 has 14 amino acids. The CDR3 sequence: CASSLGGGYNEQFF. The CDR3, as DNA: TGTGCCAGCAGCTTAGGGGGGGGTTACAATGAGCAGTTCTTC.

In DNA, the CDR3 is TGTGCCAGCAGTGACCGGTCATCTGTGCAGGGGTATGGCTACACCTTC. It encodes CASSDRSSVQGYGYTF. The chain couples TRBV6-4 to TRBJ1-2; TRBD1 might be the D (6 bases). Between the trimmed V and J ends, which lost 2 bases and 5 bases, there was a span of 18 bases. The germline V gene encodes CDR1 MRHNA and CDR2 SNTAGT. The CDR3 runs to 16 residues.

CDR3 in amino acids: CASSLESTGRYEQYF. The CDR3 DNA is TGTGCCAGCAGCTTAGAAAGTACAGGGCGATACGAGCAGTACTTC. The rearrangement uses TRBV7-8 and TRBJ2-7, with D perhaps matching TRBD1 (6 bases). Germline values: CDR1 SGHVS, CDR2 FQNEAQ. With 1 base removed from V and 4 bases from J, the gap between germline ends came to 14 bases. The CDR3 covers 15 residues.

This clone was seen once. This chain joins TRBV29-1 and TRBJ1-5, with unresolved D. V dropped 0 bases and J dropped 4 bases, with 13 bases sitting between them. CDR3 length: 15 amino acids. Germline V gives CDR1 SQVTM, CDR2 ANQGSEA. CDR3 nucleotide sequence: TGCAGCGTTGAAGACGACACCGGCGGTAATCAGCCCCAGCATTTT. Its translation: CSVEDDTGGNQPQHF.

This clone showed up just once. The chain recombines TRBV25-1 with TRBJ2-7; 11 bases align to TRBD2. J gave up 3 bases and V 3 bases, and 7 bases lay outside the gene matches. Germline V gene sequence: CDR1 MGHDK, CDR2 SYGVNS. CDR3 length: 16 residues. The CDR3 bases are TGTGCCAGCAGTGACCGTCGGACTAGCGGGCTCTACGAGCAGTACTTC. As protein: CASSDRRTSGLYEQYF.

This clone appeared once. The chain employs TRBV27 and TRBJ1-2; D unclear. The CDR3 consists of 13 residues. V was clipped by 2 bases and J by 4 bases, with 8 bases between them. In germline, CDR1 is MNHEY, CDR2 SMNVEV (reference sequence). CDR3 sequence reads: CASSLTASYGYTF. The CDR3 DNA reads as TGTGCCAGCAGTTTAACAGCTTCCTATGGCTACACCTTC.

V usage is TRBV28 and J usage is TRBJ1-4; D gene ambiguous. The CDR3 is 13 amino acids. The V end was cut by 8 bases, the J end by 4 bases, with 11 bases between. Germline CDR1 reads MDHEN; CDR2 reads SYDVKM. The CDR3 loop reads CASGEEFNEKLFF. DNA of the CDR3: TGTGCCAGCGGAGAGGAGTTTAATGAAAAACTGTTTTTT.

The rearrangement uses TRBV4-2 and TRBJ2-4, with D possibly matching TRBD2 (5 bases). The CDR3 has 14 amino acids. From germline, CDR1 is LGHNA and CDR2 YNFKEQ. Trimming stripped 1 base from V and 1 base from J, with 5 bases between. The CDR3, as DNA: TGTGCCAGCAGCCAAGCGGGGGCCAAAAACATTCAGTACTTC. Amino acids: CASSQAGAKNIQYF.

The chain couples TRBV10-2 to TRBJ1-2; TRBD1 aligns across 8 bases. The junction had 1 base not matched to a gene; V was cut back by 5 bases and J by 2 bases. This CDR3 has 13 amino acids. CDR1 is WSHSY, CDR2 SAAADI, per germline. The CDR3 protein is CASSRTGNYGYTF. CDR3 nucleotide sequence: TGCGCCAGCAGTCGGACAGGGAACTATGGCTACACCTTC.

In its sample, this clone was seen once. The chain employs TRBV9 and TRBJ1-6, with a tentative D call TRBD1 (5 bases). The CDR3 is made up of 14 amino acids. Germline assignment: CDR1 SGDLS and CDR2 YYNGEE. The V end was cut by 3 bases, the J end by 7 bases, with 11 bases between. The CDR3 nucleotides are TGTGCCAGCAGCGAACAGGCGAGAAATTCACCCCTCCACTTT. Protein product: CASSEQARNSPLHF.

In this sample, this clone turned up once. The V and J genes are TRBV6-4 and TRBJ2-6, with 8 bases matching TRBD1. Losses at the gene ends were 0 bases for V and 0 bases for J; bases not matched to a gene: 1. The CDR3 sequence is 17 residues long. Germline V gene data show CDR1 as MRHNA and CDR2 as SNTAGT. The CDR3: CASSDSGTGSGANVLTF. In DNA form, the CDR3 reads TGTGCCAGCAGTGACTCAGGGACAGGCTCTGGGGCCAACGTCCTGACTTTC.

This chain links TRBV3-1 (or the pseudogene TRBV3-2) with TRBJ2-7, with 13 bases aligning to TRBD2. The CDR3 covers 18 residues. The trim removed 3 bases at V and 0 bases at J, leaving 8 bases unmatched. Germline V gene data show CDR1 as LGHDT and CDR2 as YNNKEL (reference sequence). DNA of the CDR3: TGTGCCAGCAGCCACGGACTAGCGGGGGTTCATAGCTCCTACGAGCAGTACTTC. It is translated as CASSHGLAGVHSSYEQYF.

V is TRBV3-1 (or the pseudogene TRBV3-2) and J is TRBJ2-5, with D unclear. The germline V and J ends were trimmed by 3 bases and 0 bases, with 2 bases remaining between them. The germline V gene has CDR1 LGHDT and CDR2 YNNKEL (reference sequence). This CDR3 comprises 12 residues. In DNA, the CDR3 is TGTGCCAGCAGCCAGCACCAAGAGACCCAGTACTTC. This translates into CASSQHQETQYF.

This clone was seen more than once but under ten times. The rearrangement uses TRBV23-1 and TRBJ2-1; D assignment may be TRBD1 or TRBD2 (11 bases each). TRBV23-1 is an ORF, with its function uncertain. The CDR3 runs to 21 residues. The germline V and J ends were trimmed by 3 bases and 4 bases, with 31 bases remaining between them. In DNA form, the CDR3 reads TGCGCCAGCAGTCAGGACAGGGGGCCCGATACTAGCGGGAGACCTTACAATGAGCAGTTCTTC. It translates to CASSQDRGPDTSGRPYNEQFF.

V is TRBV4-2 and J is TRBJ1-3; tentative D call: TRBD1 (5 bases). Germline CDR1 reads LGHNA; CDR2 reads YNFKEQ. The CDR3 runs 12 residues. The CDR3 nucleotides are TGTCCAACTGGGACCTCTGGAAACACCATATATTTT. Its protein product is CPTGTSGNTIYF.

This clone was detected only a few times. The J gene is TRBJ2-2, the V gene TRBV29-1; TRBD2 matches at 12 bases. Looked up from germline, CDR1 is SQVTM and CDR2 is ANQGSEA. V was clipped by 7 bases and J by 3 bases; unmatched bases: 3. The CDR3 covers 14 residues. The CDR3 protein is CSGRLAGDTGELFF. In nucleotides, the CDR3 is TGCAGCGGGCGACTAGCGGGAGACACCGGGGAGCTGTTTTTT.

The chain couples TRBV30 to TRBJ1-3; 7 nucleotides match TRBD1. The CDR3 has 14 residues. V was pared by 2 bases and J by 2 bases, with 3 bases of the junction left unmatched. In germline, CDR1 is GTSNPN, CDR2 SVGIG (reference sequence). CDR3 protein: CAWSLRGPGNTIYF. The CDR3 nucleotides are TGTGCCTGGAGTCTTAGGGGGCCTGGAAACACCATATATTTT.

The chain has TRBV5-6 and TRBJ2-5, with 10 bases fitting TRBD2. V shed 2 bases, J shed 5 bases, and the junction held 6 bases outside the gene matches. The CDR3 has 15 amino acids. Germline V gives CDR1 SGHDT, CDR2 YYEEEE. The CDR3 DNA is TGTGCCAGCAGCTTTCGGAGCGGGAGGGGGGAGACCCAGTACTTC. Translating it yields CASSFRSGRGETQYF.

The chain employs TRBV29-1 and TRBJ2-7; tentatively, D is TRBD1 (5 bases). The CDR3 covers 13 residues. Germline assignment: CDR1 SQVTM and CDR2 ANQGSEA. The V end lost 5 bases, the J end lost 0 bases, and 11 bases lay between the germline ends. For the CDR3, the DNA is TGCAGCGTTTCGACAGTGAGCTCCTACGAGCAGTACTTC. Protein sequence: CSVSTVSSYEQYF.